This TCR beta chain derives from a study of blood T cells in healthy people across ages (dated by TCRdb to the mid-2010s). Broadly, across the study: Template switching captured roughly one uniquely barcoded TCR beta cDNA molecule per two T cells in model experiments. The study analyzed two additional independent replicas of 1 million unique cDNA reads from the same blood draw for two donors, one aged 18 to 29 and one aged 80 or older. The donors were divided into four age groups: young (average approximately 17 years), middle-aged (over 35), aged (about 60) and long-lived (nearly 85). To avoid experimental bias, donors of different ages were spread randomly across the sequencing lanes. The study measured age-related changes in TCR beta repertoire diversity using deep sequencing normalized with unique cDNA molecular identifiers. The paper's findings and limits, for the study overall: Donor CMV infection status was unknown, potentially confounding age-related changes in expanded clonotypes. Observed TCR beta diversity per million T cells fell roughly linearly with age, and a significant reduction was already apparent by age about 43. There was a strong correlation between observed TCR beta diversity and the percentage of naive T cells measured by flow cytometry. Since profiling was done on bulk unsorted PBMCs, naive and antigen-experienced compartments could not be conclusively compared. Compared with the aged group, more naive CD4+ T cells, fewer expanded clones and increased TCR diversity were shown by the long-lived group, suggesting age selection. Estimates of total diversity from one million sequenced T cells were regarded as lower bounds and underestimates.

In regard to this clonotype: Its antigen target is currently unknown. No much larger clone exists at a distance of one base, and base qualities are not known.

Preparation of the library involved 5' RACE. TCRdb shows the sequencer as Illumina HiSeq 2500. The second PCR ran for roughly 7 to 11 cycles and used a J-beta primer mix along with a sample-barcoded 5' primer. A unique molecular identifier was introduced onto each TCR beta cDNA molecule by a template-switch 5' adaptor carrying 12 random nucleotides. Each sample yielded at least 3 million CDR3-containing paired-end reads. All of the RNA was converted into first-strand cDNA using the Mint cDNA synthesis kit, with a TRBC-specific oligonucleotide serving as the primer. Following uracil-DNA glycosylase treatment, all cDNA underwent a first 18-cycle PCR with the universal primers M1SS and BC2_uni_R. On the study's bioinformatics: Normalization of each sample was performed by random selection of 1 million high-quality reads, each carrying a distinct molecular identifier. Reads sharing molecular identifiers were discarded rather than binned into consensus sequences. CDR3 identification, clonotype clustering and error correction used MiTCR with a Q25 quality threshold and the strictest error-elimination algorithm. A nonparametric unseen species model with Euler transformation was used to estimate a lower bound on total TCR beta diversity. TCRdb cleaned the public reads at Q25 with fastp, built clones with MiXCR and kept in-frame beta chains. Rows with a matching CDR3 protein are joined into one entry that keeps the most common DNA and genes. In this record, the V and J calls reflect TCRdb's handling and not the investigators' own analysis. The sample records 650,000 to 950,000 distinct CDR3 sequences, 40% to 50% of which are singletons. The top ten clones comprise about 21% of the sample.

Including the terminal cysteine and phenylalanine, the CDR3 comprises 13 residues. The DNA shown is the 39-base CDR3, in frame from base 1. CDR1 and CDR2 (KGHSH, LQKENI) derive from the germline V gene. Cut back by 3 bases and 4 bases, the V and J ends lie 9 bases apart. Donors were 39 systemically healthy Caucasian individuals from Russia aged roughly 6 to 100 years. About 9.8 milliliters of peripheral blood were drawn from each donor into EDTA-treated Vacutainer tubes. PBMCs were isolated by Ficoll-Paque density-gradient centrifugation, with at least 6 million obtained per sample. Total RNA was extracted from PBMCs with Trizol reagent, with at least 5 micrograms obtained per sample. The percentages of naive CD45RAhigh/CD27high T cells were determined by flow cytometry on a PBMC aliquot from every donor.

Here the chain combines TRBV18 and TRBJ1-1, with the D gene call left open. The source is a man in his fifties or sixties in good health. Material: blood. CDR3 sequence: CASSPSRSTEAFF. The DNA sequence reads TGTGCCAGCTCACCGAGCAGGAGCACTGAAGCTTTCTTT. Reference TRBV18 and TRBJ1-1 proteins supply the regions before and after the CDR3; the full variable domain is: NAGVMQNPRHLVRRRGQEARLRCSPMKGHSHVYWYRQLPEEGLKFMVYLQKENIIDESGMPKERFSAEFPKEGPSILRIQQVVRGDSAAYFCASSPSRSTEAFFGQGTRLTVV.